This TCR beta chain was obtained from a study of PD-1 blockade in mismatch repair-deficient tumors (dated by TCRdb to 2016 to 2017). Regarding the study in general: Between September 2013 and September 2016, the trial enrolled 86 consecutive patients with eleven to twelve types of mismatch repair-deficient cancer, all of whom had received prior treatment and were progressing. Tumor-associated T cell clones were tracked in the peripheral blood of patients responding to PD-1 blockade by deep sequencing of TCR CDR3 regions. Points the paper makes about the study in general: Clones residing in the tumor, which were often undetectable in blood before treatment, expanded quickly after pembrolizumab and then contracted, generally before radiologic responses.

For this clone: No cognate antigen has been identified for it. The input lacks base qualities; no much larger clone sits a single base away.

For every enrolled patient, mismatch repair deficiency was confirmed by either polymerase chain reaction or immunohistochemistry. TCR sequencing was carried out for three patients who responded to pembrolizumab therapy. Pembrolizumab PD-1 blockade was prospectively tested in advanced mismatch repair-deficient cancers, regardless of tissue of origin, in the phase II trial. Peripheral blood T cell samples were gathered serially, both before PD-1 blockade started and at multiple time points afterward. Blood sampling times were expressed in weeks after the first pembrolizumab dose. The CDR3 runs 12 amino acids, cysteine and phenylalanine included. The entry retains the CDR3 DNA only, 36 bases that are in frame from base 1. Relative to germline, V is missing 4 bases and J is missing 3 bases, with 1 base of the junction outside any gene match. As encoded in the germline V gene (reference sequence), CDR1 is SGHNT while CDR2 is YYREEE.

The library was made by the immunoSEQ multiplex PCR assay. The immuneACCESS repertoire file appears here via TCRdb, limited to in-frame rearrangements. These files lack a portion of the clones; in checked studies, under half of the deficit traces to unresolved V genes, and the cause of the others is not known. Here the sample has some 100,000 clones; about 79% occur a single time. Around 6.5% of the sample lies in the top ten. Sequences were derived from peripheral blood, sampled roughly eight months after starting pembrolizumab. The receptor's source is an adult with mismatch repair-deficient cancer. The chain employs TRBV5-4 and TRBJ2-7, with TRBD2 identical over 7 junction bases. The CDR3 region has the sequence CASSPSGYEQYF. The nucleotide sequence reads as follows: TGTGCCAGCAGCCCTAGCGGCTACGAGCAGTACTTC.